These 10 T cell receptor beta chains were all obtained from the same sample, sequenced in a study of blood T cell repertoires in COVID-19. Sequencing used immunoSEQ multiplex PCR; TCRdb keeps in-frame clones, though not all of them. The sample records around 150,000 clones, 86% being singletons. The source material was peripheral blood. The receptors come from a man aged 65 to 85 with acute or convalescent COVID-19.

This clone was detected many times. The chain joins TRBV3-1 (or the pseudogene TRBV3-2) to TRBJ2-1, with a weak D call TRBD1 (5 bases). Per germline, CDR1 LGHDT and CDR2 YNNKEL (reference sequence). The CDR3 spans 17 residues. With 2 bases removed from V and 6 bases from J, the gap between germline ends came to 20 bases. CDR3 coding DNA: TGTGCCAGCAGCCAAAGCCTAGGTCAGGGTTGGGTCAATGAGCAGTTCTTC. As protein: CASSQSLGQGWVNEQFF.

The rearrangement joins TRBV11-2 to TRBJ2-7; TRBD2 aligns across 7 bases. Germline values: CDR1 SGHAT, CDR2 FQNNGV. The CDR3 runs 16 residues. J lost 2 bases, V lost 1 base, and 8 bases had no gene match. For the CDR3, the DNA is TGTGCCAGCAGCTTAGCGGTAACGGGAGGACCCTACGAGCAGTACTTC. Its translation is CASSLAVTGGPYEQYF.

The V call is TRBV28, the J call TRBJ1-6; D is possibly TRBD1 (5 bases). CDR1 MDHEN and CDR2 SYDVKM come from the germline V gene. The CDR3 extends over 15 amino acids. Trimming shortened V by 6 bases and J by 8 bases, and 17 bases separated the two germline ends. CDR3 amino acids: CASSPDPLGHSPLHF. The CDR3 bases are TGTGCCAGCAGCCCTGATCCCTTGGGGCATTCACCCCTCCACTTT.

The chain combines TRBV27 with TRBJ2-7; possible D gene TRBD1, 6 bases. The CDR3 is made up of 13 amino acids. Deletions cut 0 bases from V and 5 bases from J, with 8 bases between. Germline V CDR1 and CDR2: MNHEY, SMNVEV (reference sequence). CDR3 protein: CASSLSRGNEQYF. The DNA of the CDR3 is TGTGCCAGCAGTTTATCGAGGGGGAACGAGCAGTACTTC.

V gene TRBV6-6 combines with J gene TRBJ2-1; 8 bases fit TRBD1. The CDR3 runs 12 residues. CDR1 is MNHNY and CDR2 is SVGAGI in the germline V gene (reference sequence). Trimming took 8 bases from V and 4 from J; bases not matched to a gene: 1. The CDR3 protein is CASWDRYNEQFF. CDR3 sequence (DNA): TGTGCCAGCTGGGACAGGTACAATGAGCAGTTCTTC.

This sequence joins TRBV5-1 and TRBJ1-1, with 7 bases identical to TRBD1. V dropped 0 bases and J dropped 5; count of bases not matched to a gene: 4. The germline V gene encodes CDR1 SGHRS and CDR2 YFSETQ. This CDR3 has 14 residues. The CDR3 sequence: CASSLGQGGTEAFF. CDR3 bases: TGCGCCAGCAGCTTGGGGCAGGGGGGAACTGAAGCTTTCTTT.

The chain is built from TRBV6-5 and TRBJ1-1; D may be TRBD1 (6 bases). CDR1 MNHEY and CDR2 SVGAGI come from the germline V gene. The CDR3 extends over 15 amino acids. Trimming removed 5 bases from V and 5 bases from J, with 18 bases in between. The DNA for the CDR3 is TGTGCCAGCAGTCGCCGAGCAGGGGCGAGTACTGAAGCTTTCTTT. Translated: CASSRRAGASTEAFF.

The genes are TRBV7-3 and TRBJ2-1, with 12 bases lining up with TRBD2. The CDR3 has 15 residues. V gave up 5 bases and J gave up 7 bases; unmatched junction bases: 6. In germline, CDR1 is SGHTA, CDR2 FQGTGA. The CDR3 coding sequence is TGTGCCAGCAGCGTCCGACTAGCGGGAGTGAATGAGCAGTTCTTC. This codes for CASSVRLAGVNEQFF.

V gene TRBV4-2 combines with J gene TRBJ2-1; 9 nucleotides align to TRBD1. Trimming at V came to 6 bases and at J to 9 bases, leaving 9 bases not matched to a gene. The CDR3 is 14 amino acids. From germline, CDR1 is LGHNA and CDR2 YNFKEQ. The CDR3 sequence is CASRSGTGGGEQFF. The CDR3, as DNA: TGTGCCAGCAGGAGCGGAACAGGGGGCGGTGAGCAGTTCTTC.

The chain links TRBV4-2 to TRBJ2-2; 8 bases line up with TRBD2. Germline trimming cut 0 bases from V and 7 bases from J; bases unmatched to any gene: 13. The CDR3 extends over 18 amino acids. CDR1 and CDR2 (germline): LGHNA, YNFKEQ. CDR3 coding DNA: TGTGCCAGCAGCCAAGATGGGGCGGCGGGAGGAAGGAGCGGGGAGCTGTTTTTT. Translated, it gives CASSQDGAAGGRSGELFF.